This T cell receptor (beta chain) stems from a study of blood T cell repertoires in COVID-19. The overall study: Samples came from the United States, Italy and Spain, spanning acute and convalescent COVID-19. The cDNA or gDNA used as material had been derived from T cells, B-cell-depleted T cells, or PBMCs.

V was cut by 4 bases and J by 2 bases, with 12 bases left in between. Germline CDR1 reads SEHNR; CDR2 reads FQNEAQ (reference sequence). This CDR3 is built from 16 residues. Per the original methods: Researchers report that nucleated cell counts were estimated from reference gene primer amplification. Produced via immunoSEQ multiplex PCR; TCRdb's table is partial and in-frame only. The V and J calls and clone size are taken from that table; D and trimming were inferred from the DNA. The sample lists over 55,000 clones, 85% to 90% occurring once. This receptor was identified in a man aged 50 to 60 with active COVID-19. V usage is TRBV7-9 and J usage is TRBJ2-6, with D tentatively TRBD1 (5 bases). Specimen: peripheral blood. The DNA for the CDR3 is TGTGCCAGCAGCTCTACTGACAGTCCTGGGGCCAACGTCCTGACTTTC. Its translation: CASSSTDSPGANVLTF.